Listed below are T cell receptor beta chains from one sample, sequenced in a study of response to subunit inactivated influenza vaccine. One entry per CDR3 protein results from TCRdb running MiXCR on the RT-PCR reads. In the table there are 500,000 to 600,000 distinct CDR3 sequences, 12% of which are singletons. Sequenced here: PBMCs from blood, sampled on the day of vaccination. The receptors stem from a middle-aged man who received an inactivated influenza vaccine. The CDR3 runs from the conserved cysteine through the conserved F or W. D genes are given only for firm matches. Size tells how often a clone was seen (once, few, many) or the class of an expanded clone, and some rows leave it out.

TRBJ2-7 - TRBV5-1 many CASSPKQSGGRSRYEQYF TGCGCCAGCAGCCCGAAGCAATCCGGGGGCCGAAGTAGGTACGAGCAGTACTTC
TRBJ1-1 TRBD1 TRBV10-3 - CAISDQGVTEAFF TGTGCCATCAGTGATCAGGGGGTGACTGAAGCTTTCTTT
TRBJ2-2 - TRBV7-9 many CASIEGAGPNTGELFF TGTGCCAGCATCGAAGGGGCGGGACCAAACACCGGGGAGCTGTTTTTT
TRBJ1-1 - TRBV3-1 - CASSQTKDTEAFF TGTGCCAGCAGCCAGACAAAGGACACTGAAGCTTTCTTT
TRBJ1-1 - TRBV5-1 many CASSFGGPTEAFF TGTGCCAGCAGCTTCGGGGGCCCCACTGAAGCTTTCTTT
TRBJ1-3 - TRBV7-9 few CASSHATSSGNTIYF TGTGCCAGCAGCCACGCAACGAGCTCTGGAAACACCATATATTTT
TRBJ2-7 TRBD2 TRBV9 few CASSGPSGSFYEQYF TGTGCCAGCAGCGGGCCTAGCGGGAGTTTCTACGAGCAGTACTTC
TRBJ2-5 - TRBV5-1 few CASSLEGQETQYF TGCGCCAGCAGCTTGGAAGGCCAAGAGACCCAGTACTTC
TRBJ2-3 - TRBV2 few CASSVTGVSADTQYF TGTGCCAGCAGTGTTACGGGAGTTAGTGCAGATACGCAGTATTTT
TRBJ2-3 - TRBV20-1 few CSARVWTDTQYF TGCAGTGCTAGGGTCTGGACAGATACGCAGTATTTT
TRBJ2-2 - TRBV10-3 - CAISGLPRNTGELFF TGTGCCATCAGTGGTTTGCCCCGAAACACCGGGGAGCTGTTTTTT
TRBJ2-3 - TRBV6-5 once CASSYSRRDRGTDTQYF TGTGCCAGCAGTTACTCGAGGAGGGATCGAGGCACAGATACGCAGTATTTT
TRBJ2-5 TRBD1 TRBV18 few CASSPRGQGRGETQYF TGTGCCAGCTCACCGCGAGGACAGGGGAGAGGCGAGACCCAGTACTTC
TRBJ1-2 - TRBV7-3 many CASSLTAGGADGYTF TGTGCCAGCAGCTTAACTGCGGGAGGGGCGGATGGCTACACCTTC
TRBJ2-7 - TRBV28 - CASSLPRRSYEQYF TGTGCCAGCAGTTTACCTCGGAGATCCTACGAGCAGTACTTC
TRBJ2-7 - TRBV5-6 - CASSTWDIDEQYF TGTGCCAGCAGCACATGGGACATTGACGAGCAGTACTTC
TRBJ2-3 TRBD2 TRBV6-1 - CASRRLAGGADTQYF TGTGCCAGCAGGCGACTAGCGGGAGGGGCAGATACGCAGTATTTT
TRBJ2-2 - TRBV4-3 - CASSRSPGELFF TGCGCCAGCAGCCGCTCCCCCGGGGAGCTGTTTTTT
TRBJ2-5 - TRBV20-1 few CSAKEGGKTQYF TGCAGTGCCAAGGAGGGGGGGAAGACCCAGTACTTC
TRBJ2-7 - TRBV5-1 many CASSLGDGSYEQYF TGCGCCAGCAGCTTGGGCGATGGTTCCTACGAGCAGTACTTC
TRBJ2-3 TRBD2 TRBV4-2 - CASSPDGSAGTSDLEGETDTQYF TGTGCCAGCAGCCCGGACGGATCGGCCGGGACTAGCGACTTAGAGGGGGAGACAGATACGCAGTATTTT
TRBJ2-1 TRBD1 TRBV12-3/TRBV12-4 few CASSLTGSVNEQFF TGTGCCAGCAGTTTGACAGGGTCTGTCAATGAGCAGTTCTTC
TRBJ2-7 - TRBV6-1 few CASTKEQGRTYEQYF TGTGCCAGCACCAAAGAACAGGGGAGGACCTACGAGCAGTACTTC
TRBJ2-7 TRBD2 TRBV12-3/TRBV12-4 many CASSFTSGKVYEQYF TGTGCCAGCAGTTTTACTAGCGGGAAGGTCTACGAGCAGTACTTC
TRBJ1-1 - TRBV20-1 few CSARGGGAKTEAFF TGCAGTGCTAGGGGCGGGGGGGCGAAGACTGAAGCTTTCTTT
TRBJ2-7 TRBD1 TRBV2 - CASRDRGGINEQYF TGTGCCAGCAGGGACAGGGGAGGGATAAACGAGCAGTACTTC
TRBJ2-3 - TRBV29-1 many CSAQLTGFLGDTDTQYF TGCAGCGCTCAACTCACAGGGTTTCTGGGCGACACAGATACGCAGTATTTT
TRBJ2-7 - TRBV6-1 few CASSLASGTGEQYF TGTGCCAGCAGCCTCGCCTCCGGGACTGGGGAGCAGTACTTC
TRBJ2-3 TRBD2 TRBV4-2 few CASSRQLAGGPADTQYF TGTGCCAGCAGCCGCCAACTAGCGGGAGGGCCAGCAGATACGCAGTATTTT
TRBJ2-1 TRBD1 TRBV11-3 - CASSLGRTGMNEQFF TGTGCCAGCAGCTTAGGAAGGACAGGGATGAATGAGCAGTTCTTC
TRBJ1-5 - TRBV20-1 many CSAREQLNQPQHF TGCAGTGCTAGAGAGCAGCTCAATCAGCCCCAGCATTTT